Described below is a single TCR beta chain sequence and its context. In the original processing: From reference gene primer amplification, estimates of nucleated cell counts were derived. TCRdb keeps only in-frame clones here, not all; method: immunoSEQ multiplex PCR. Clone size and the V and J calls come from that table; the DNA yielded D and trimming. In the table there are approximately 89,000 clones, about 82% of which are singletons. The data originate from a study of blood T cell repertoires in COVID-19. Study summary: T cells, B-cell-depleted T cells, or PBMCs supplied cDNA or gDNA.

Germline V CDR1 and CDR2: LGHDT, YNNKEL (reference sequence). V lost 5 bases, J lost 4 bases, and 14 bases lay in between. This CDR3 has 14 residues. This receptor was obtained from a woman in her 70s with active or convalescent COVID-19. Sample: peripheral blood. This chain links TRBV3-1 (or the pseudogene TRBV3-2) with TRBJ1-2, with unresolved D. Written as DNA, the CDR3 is TGTGCCAGCAGCTCCCCCGGGGAGTCCTATGGCTACACCTTC. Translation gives CASSSPGESYGYTF.